Listed below are T cell receptor beta chains from one sample, sequenced in a study of T cell responses to AZD1222 COVID-19 vaccine. Libraries were prepared by immunoSEQ multiplex PCR; TCRdb keeps only in-frame clonotypes and omits some of them. The table records more than 140,000 clones, approximately 90% of them present only once. This material consisted of peripheral blood, taken on day 0 of AZD1222 vaccination. All receptors derive from an adult in good health. The CDR3 runs from the conserved cysteine through the conserved F or W. D genes are given only for firm matches. Some rows have no size entry. The others give once, few or many, or a class for an expanded clone.

d_call: -
j_call: TRBJ2-2
clone_size: few
v_call: TRBV7-2
cdr3_aa: CASSLPKGTITGELFF
cdr3_nt: TGTGCCAGCAGCTTACCGAAAGGGACAATCACCGGGGAGCTGTTTTTT

d_call: -
j_call: TRBJ1-2
clone_size: -
v_call: TRBV19
cdr3_aa: CASSMVGALIYGYTF
cdr3_nt: TGTGCCAGTAGTATGGTGGGTGCCCTTATCTATGGCTACACCTTC

d_call: -
j_call: TRBJ1-5
clone_size: -
v_call: TRBV7-8
cdr3_aa: CASSQDLSGNQPQHF
cdr3_nt: TGTGCCAGCAGCCAAGATTTGAGCGGCAATCAGCCCCAGCATTTT

d_call: TRBD2
j_call: TRBJ2-1
clone_size: -
v_call: TRBV19
cdr3_aa: CATARLAGGRGYNEQFF
cdr3_nt: TGTGCCACGGCCCGACTAGCGGGAGGGAGAGGCTACAATGAGCAGTTCTTC

d_call: -
j_call: TRBJ2-7
clone_size: -
v_call: TRBV7-9
cdr3_aa: CASSLADIQGYEQYF
cdr3_nt: TGTGCCAGCAGCTTAGCCGATATACAGGGTTACGAGCAGTACTTC

d_call: -
j_call: TRBJ2-1
clone_size: -
v_call: TRBV30
cdr3_aa: CAWSVMGESEQFF
cdr3_nt: TGTGCCTGGAGTGTAATGGGGGAAAGTGAGCAGTTCTTC

d_call: TRBD2
j_call: TRBJ2-2
clone_size: once
v_call: TRBV9
cdr3_aa: CASSGGLAGSTGELFF
cdr3_nt: TGTGCCAGCAGCGGAGGACTAGCGGGTTCCACCGGGGAGCTGTTTTTT

d_call: -
j_call: TRBJ2-3
clone_size: -
v_call: TRBV7-2
cdr3_aa: CASTPRGGTGFADTQYF
cdr3_nt: TGTGCCAGCACCCCGAGGGGAGGGACAGGTTTCGCAGATACGCAGTATTTT

d_call: -
j_call: TRBJ2-7
clone_size: -
v_call: TRBV12-3/TRBV12-4
cdr3_aa: CASSGAYEQYF
cdr3_nt: TGTGCCAGCTCGGGCGCCTACGAGCAGTACTTC

d_call: -
j_call: TRBJ2-7
clone_size: -
v_call: TRBV28
cdr3_aa: CASSALGALYEQYF
cdr3_nt: TGTGCCAGCAGCGCCCTGGGGGCCCTCTACGAGCAGTACTTC

d_call: -
j_call: TRBJ2-2
clone_size: -
v_call: TRBV7-9
cdr3_aa: CASSSTAIRGPNTGELFF
cdr3_nt: TGTGCCAGCAGCTCAACCGCTATTCGGGGCCCGAACACCGGGGAGCTGTTTTTT

d_call: -
j_call: TRBJ2-5
clone_size: few
v_call: TRBV2
cdr3_aa: CASSPRLVEETQYF
cdr3_nt: TGTGCCAGCAGTCCTCGACTAGTCGAGGAGACCCAGTACTTC

d_call: -
j_call: TRBJ2-2
clone_size: -
v_call: TRBV3-1/TRBV3-2
cdr3_aa: CASSQILASLPGELFF
cdr3_nt: TGTGCCAGCAGCCAAATCTTAGCTTCTCTCCCCGGGGAGCTGTTTTTT

d_call: -
j_call: TRBJ1-6
clone_size: -
v_call: TRBV30
cdr3_aa: CAWSARGRDNSPLHF
cdr3_nt: TGTGCCTGGAGTGCTAGGGGCCGGGATAATTCACCCCTCCACTTT

d_call: -
j_call: TRBJ1-5
clone_size: -
v_call: TRBV3-1/TRBV3-2
cdr3_aa: CASSQATNNQPQHF
cdr3_nt: TGTGCCAGCAGCCAAGCCACGAACAATCAGCCCCAGCATTTT

d_call: TRBD1
j_call: TRBJ2-2
clone_size: -
v_call: TRBV9
cdr3_aa: CASSKGGALNTGELFF
cdr3_nt: TGTGCCAGCAGCAAAGGGGGCGCGTTGAACACCGGGGAGCTGTTTTTT

d_call: TRBD2
j_call: TRBJ2-5
clone_size: -
v_call: TRBV7-3
cdr3_aa: CASSLEAGLAGEETQYF
cdr3_nt: TGTGCCAGCAGCTTAGAGGCCGGACTAGCGGGAGAAGAGACCCAGTACTTC

d_call: TRBD1
j_call: TRBJ1-1
clone_size: -
v_call: TRBV3-1/TRBV3-2
cdr3_aa: CASSQEGNRGWNTEAFF
cdr3_nt: TGTGCCAGCAGCCAAGAAGGGAACAGGGGTTGGAACACTGAAGCTTTCTTT

d_call: -
j_call: TRBJ2-2
clone_size: -
v_call: TRBV4-1
cdr3_aa: CASSAFGAGTGELFF
cdr3_nt: TGCGCCAGCAGCGCTTTTGGAGCGGGCACCGGGGAGCTGTTTTTT

d_call: -
j_call: TRBJ2-4
clone_size: -
v_call: TRBV3-1/TRBV3-2
cdr3_aa: CASSQGGVLAKNIQYF
cdr3_nt: TGTGCCAGCAGCCAAGGAGGTGTACTAGCCAAAAACATTCAGTACTTC

d_call: -
j_call: TRBJ2-1
clone_size: -
v_call: TRBV7-9
cdr3_aa: CASSLPIGVNEQFF
cdr3_nt: TGTGCCAGCAGCCTTCCGATAGGGGTGAATGAGCAGTTCTTC

d_call: TRBD1
j_call: TRBJ1-2
clone_size: -
v_call: TRBV5-4
cdr3_aa: CASSPGQGISVYGYTF
cdr3_nt: TGTGCCAGCAGCCCCGGACAGGGCATTTCAGTCTATGGCTACACCTTC

d_call: -
j_call: TRBJ1-6
clone_size: -
v_call: TRBV5-6
cdr3_aa: CASRRGGTYSPLHF
cdr3_nt: TGTGCCAGCAGGCGCGGGGGGACGTATTCACCCCTCCACTTT

d_call: TRBD1
j_call: TRBJ1-4
clone_size: -
v_call: TRBV18
cdr3_aa: CASSPLQGAREKLFF
cdr3_nt: TGTGCCAGCTCACCGTTACAGGGGGCGCGTGAAAAACTGTTTTTT

d_call: -
j_call: TRBJ1-2
clone_size: -
v_call: TRBV5-6
cdr3_aa: CASSLDQGTNYGYTF
cdr3_nt: TGTGCCAGCAGCTTAGATCAAGGTACTAACTATGGCTACACCTTC

d_call: -
j_call: TRBJ1-5
clone_size: -
v_call: TRBV28
cdr3_aa: CASSIDSNQPQHF
cdr3_nt: TGTGCCAGCAGCATTGATAGCAATCAGCCCCAGCATTTT

d_call: -
j_call: TRBJ1-3
clone_size: -
v_call: TRBV13
cdr3_aa: CASGQGRSGNTIYF
cdr3_nt: TGTGCCAGCGGGCAGGGAAGGTCTGGAAACACCATATATTTT

d_call: TRBD2
j_call: TRBJ2-1
clone_size: -
v_call: TRBV29-1
cdr3_aa: CSVVRGLAGPSEQFF
cdr3_nt: TGCAGCGTTGTTAGGGGACTAGCGGGACCTAGTGAGCAGTTCTTC